This T cell receptor beta chain comes out of a study of a mutant IDH1 vaccine in newly diagnosed glioma. This clone was seen a handful of times. Its antigen is currently unknown. Time point: week 23, last vaccination. Every vaccination contained 300 ug of the mutant IDH1 20-mer peptide and was paired with topical imiquimod. TCRdb keeps only in-frame clones here, not all; method: immunoSEQ multiplex PCR. The sample consists of 40,000 to 45,000 clones, around 76% of them appearing once. Germline values: CDR1 LGHNA, CDR2 YNFKEQ. CDR3 length: 12 amino acids. Trimming took 3 bases from V and 7 from J, leaving 9 bases between them.

The receptor was isolated from a man aged 50 to 60 with glioma. V is TRBV4-2 and J is TRBJ1-2; TRBD1 might be the D (5 bases). Material: PBMCs, obtained from a glioma patient whose treatment included an IDH1 peptide vaccine. CDR3 loop: CASSHRDFGYTF. CDR3 coding DNA: TGTGCCAGCAGCCACAGGGACTTTGGCTACACCTTC.